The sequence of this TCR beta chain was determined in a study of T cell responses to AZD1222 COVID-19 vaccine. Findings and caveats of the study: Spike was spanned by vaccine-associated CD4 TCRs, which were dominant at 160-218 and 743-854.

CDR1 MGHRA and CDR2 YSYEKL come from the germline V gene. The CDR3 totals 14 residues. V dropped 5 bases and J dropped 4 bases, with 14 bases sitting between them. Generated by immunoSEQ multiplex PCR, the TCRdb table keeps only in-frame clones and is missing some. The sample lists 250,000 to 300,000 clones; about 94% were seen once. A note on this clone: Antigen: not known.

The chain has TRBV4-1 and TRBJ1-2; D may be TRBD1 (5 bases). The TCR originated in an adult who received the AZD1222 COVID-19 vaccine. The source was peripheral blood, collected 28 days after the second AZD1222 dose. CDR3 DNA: TGCGCCAGCAGCGCATCCGGGACGGGCTATGGCTACACCTTC. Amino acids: CASSASGTGYGYTF.